The rows below give T cell receptor beta chains drawn from one sample of a study of shared clonotypes between healthy human individuals. Assay: immunoSEQ multiplex PCR; the TCRdb copy retains only in-frame clones and omits some. The top ten clones hold more than 10% of a sample with around 500,000 clones, 70% to 85% of them seen once. The sample taken for sequencing was PBMCs. Receptor source: a woman in her 40s in good health. Some clones in this sample may be carry-over from other donors' samples. The CDR3 runs from the conserved cysteine through the conserved F or W. D genes are given only for firm matches. Rows give clone size only sometimes, using once, few, many, or a class for an expanded clone.

v_call	j_call	d_call	clone_size	cdr3_nt	cdr3_aa
TRBV7-9	TRBJ2-1	TRBD1	.	TGTGCCAGCAGCTTAGACAGGGGGCAGGACAATGAGCAGTTCTTC	CASSLDRGQDNEQFF
TRBV28	TRBJ2-6	.	.	TGTGCCAGCAGTTTATGGGCTGGGGCTGGGGCCAACGTCCTGACTTTC	CASSLWAGAGANVLTF
TRBV7-2	TRBJ2-7	.	.	TGTGCCAGCAGCAATCCGGGGCCCTCAGGAGCCTACGAGCAGTACTTC	CASSNPGPSGAYEQYF
TRBV2	TRBJ2-5	TRBD2	once	TGTGCCAGCAGCGGACTAGCGGGAGACCAAGAGACCCAGTACTTC	CASSGLAGDQETQYF
TRBV6-6	TRBJ1-5	.	few	TGTGCCAGCAGTTACTCGGGTGGCGGTCAGCCCCAGCATTTT	CASSYSGGGQPQHF
TRBV10-2	TRBJ2-7	.	.	TGCGCCAGCAGTGGACCCCCGGGCCAAAGCTCCTACGAGCAGTACTTC	CASSGPPGQSSYEQYF
TRBV9	TRBJ2-4	.	.	TGTGCCAGCAGCGTAGGGGGGACCACTGGGGAAAACATTCAGTACTTC	CASSVGGTTGENIQYF
TRBV6-4	TRBJ2-2	TRBD2	.	TGTGCCACCGGACTAGCGGGAACCGGGGAGCTGTTTTTT	CATGLAGTGELFF
TRBV5-1	TRBJ1-2	.	.	TGCGCCAGCAACCCTACCGGGGGGGAGTTTGGCTACACCTTC	CASNPTGGEFGYTF
TRBV6-6	TRBJ2-5	TRBD2	.	TGTGCCAGCAGCCGACTAGCGGGGATATATAAAGAGACCCAGTACTTC	CASSRLAGIYKETQYF
TRBV10-3	TRBJ2-7	TRBD2	.	TGTGCCATCAGAGGGGGACTAGGGTCCTCCTACGAGCAGTACTTC	CAIRGGLGSSYEQYF
TRBV4-2	TRBJ1-1	.	many	TGTGCCAGCAGCCAAGATTTTACAAGTGACGAAGCTTTCTTT	CASSQDFTSDEAFF
TRBV7-9	TRBJ1-5	TRBD1	.	TGTGCCAGCAGCCCAGACAGGGTCGGTCCGAATCAGCCCCAGCATTTT	CASSPDRVGPNQPQHF
TRBV9	TRBJ2-1	TRBD2	.	TGTGCCAGCAGCGTCGAAGCGGGAGGGGGGTACAATGAGCAGTTCTTC	CASSVEAGGGYNEQFF
TRBV5-1	TRBJ2-1	TRBD2	.	TGCGCCAGCAGCTTCCGGACTAGCGGGGCAAGCAGCTCCTACAATGAGCAGTTCTTC	CASSFRTSGASSSYNEQFF
TRBV7-3	TRBJ2-1	TRBD2	.	TGTGCCAGCAGCTTGCGGGCGGGAGCTTACAATGAGCAGTTCTTC	CASSLRAGAYNEQFF
TRBV2	TRBJ1-5	.	.	TGTGCCAGCACGGTCGAGATGAATCAGCCCCAGCATTTT	CASTVEMNQPQHF
TRBV15	TRBJ2-1	TRBD2	.	TGTGCCACCAGCAGAGACTGGACTAGCGAGGTTGAGCAGTTCTTC	CATSRDWTSEVEQFF
TRBV5-6	TRBJ2-5	TRBD2	.	TGTGCCAGCAGCCCTAAACCGGGACTAGCGGGAGAGACCCAGTACTTC	CASSPKPGLAGETQYF
TRBV15	TRBJ2-5	.	.	TGTGCCACCAGCACAGGTCACCTCCAAGAGACCCAGTACTTC	CATSTGHLQETQYF
TRBV15	TRBJ2-7	TRBD2	.	TGTGCCACCAGCAGAGCTAGCGGCACCTACGAGCAGTACTTC	CATSRASGTYEQYF
TRBV5-1	TRBJ2-7	.	.	TGCGCCAGCAGCTTGGACGGGTCTGTCTTTAGGTCCTACGAGCAGTACTTC	CASSLDGSVFRSYEQYF
TRBV19	TRBJ1-2	.	.	TGTGCCAGTAGTATGACTTACGGCGCCGGCTACACCTTC	CASSMTYGAGYTF
TRBV30	TRBJ2-7	TRBD1	.	TGTGCCTGGAGTGTAGGTCGGGGACAGGGATCCTACGAGCAGTACTTC	CAWSVGRGQGSYEQYF
TRBV19	TRBJ2-3	.	once	TGTGCCAGTAGTATCTTGGACACCACAGATACGCAGTATTTT	CASSILDTTDTQYF
TRBV19	TRBJ2-3	TRBD2	.	TGTGCCAACCTAGAGGACCCAAGCGGGGGATCAGATACGCAGTATTTT	CANLEDPSGGSDTQYF
TRBV19	TRBJ2-5	TRBD1	.	TGTGCCAGTAGTATGGGGACAGGGGGGTGGGAGACCCAGTACTTC	CASSMGTGGWETQYF
TRBV19	TRBJ2-3	TRBD2	.	TGTGCCAGCAGACTAGCGGGAGGCCCATATAGCACAGATACGCAGTATTTT	CASRLAGGPYSTDTQYF
TRBV6-5	TRBJ1-1	TRBD1	many	TGTGCCAGCAGGCGGGACAGCCAATCTGAAGCTTTCTTT	CASRRDSQSEAFF
TRBV5-4	TRBJ1-4	TRBD1	.	TGTGCCAGCAGCTTGAGGACAGGGGGAAGTGTAAAACTGTTTTTT	CASSLRTGGSVKLFF
TRBV4-2	TRBJ2-3	.	.	TGTGCCAGCAGCCAAGAGAGAGGGGATACGCAGTATTTT	CASSQERGDTQYF
TRBV7-9	TRBJ2-5	TRBD1	few	TGCGCCAGCAGCCAAGAAGCCGGGACAGGCGGTGAGACCCAGTACTTC	CASSQEAGTGGETQYF
TRBV5-5	TRBJ2-5	.	.	TGTGCCAGCAGCTTGGCGGGGGCCCAAGAGACCCAGTACTTC	CASSLAGAQETQYF
TRBV6-1	TRBJ1-2	TRBD1	many	TGTGCCAGCGGGACAGGGGGCTATGGCTACACCTTC	CASGTGGYGYTF
TRBV28	TRBJ2-3	.	.	TGTGCCAGCAGTTACGGTTTAGCGGCCGGCACAGATACGCAGTATTTT	CASSYGLAAGTDTQYF
TRBV7-2	TRBJ2-5	.	.	TGTGCCAGCAGCTTAGTTCCGCGGGAGACCCAGTACTTC	CASSLVPRETQYF
TRBV9	TRBJ2-1	.	few	TGTGCCAGCAGCGTAGATCGGGCCAATGAGCAGTTCTTC	CASSVDRANEQFF
TRBV19	TRBJ1-5	.	few	TGTGCCAGTAGTATGGTTTGGGTTAGCAATCAGCCCCAGCATTTT	CASSMVWVSNQPQHF
TRBV4-2	TRBJ2-7	TRBD2	.	TGTGCCAGCAGCCACCGAGGACTGGAAGGACTAGCGGGCGTTGCCTACGAGCAGTACTTC	CASSHRGLEGLAGVAYEQYF
TRBV5-4	TRBJ1-1	.	many	TGTGCCAGCAGCTTGGGGGGGCGGAACACTGAAGCTTTCTTT	CASSLGGRNTEAFF
TRBV5-1	TRBJ2-5	TRBD2	.	TGCGCCAGCAGCTTGGCCTGGACTAGCGGGAGGGATAACCAAGAGACCCAGTACTTC	CASSLAWTSGRDNQETQYF
TRBV7-2	TRBJ1-3	.	.	TGTGCCAGCAGAAAAGGGGGGAGCTCTGGAAACACCATATATTTT	CASRKGGSSGNTIYF
TRBV18	TRBJ1-5	.	.	TGTGCCAGCTCACAAGAATATAGCAATCAGCCCCAGCATTTT	CASSQEYSNQPQHF
TRBV4-1	TRBJ2-3	TRBD1	.	TGCGCCAGCAGCCAGCCCCGGCTCAGGGGGAATACGCAGTATTTT	CASSQPRLRGNTQYF
TRBV7-9	TRBJ2-1	.	.	TGTGCCAGCAGCCCGAGGAGGACAGGAGGGGACAATGAGCAGTTCTTC	CASSPRRTGGDNEQFF
TRBV11-1	TRBJ1-1	.	few	TGTGCCAGCAGCTTAGCCCCAGGGGCGGGCACTGAAGCTTTCTTT	CASSLAPGAGTEAFF
TRBV6-6	TRBJ1-2	.	.	TGTGCCAGCAGCCGCCCCGGGAACAAGGGCTACACCTTC	CASSRPGNKGYTF
TRBV18	TRBJ1-1	.	.	TGTGCCAGCTCACCACCCGGAAGCAATAGGAACACTGAAGCTTTCTTT	CASSPPGSNRNTEAFF
TRBV2	TRBJ2-1	.	.	TGTGCCAGCAGCCAGGGGTTCAATGAGCAGTTCTTC	CASSQGFNEQFF
TRBV7-9	TRBJ2-3	.	.	TGTGCCAGCAGCTTGGGGGGCAGGGGCACAGATACGCAGTATTTT	CASSLGGRGTDTQYF
TRBV7-9	TRBJ2-1	TRBD1	.	TGTGCCAGCAGCCCCGGGACAGTTAAATCTTACAATGAGCAGTTCTTC	CASSPGTVKSYNEQFF
TRBV30	TRBJ1-6	.	.	TGTGCCTGGATCCTGGACGGCCGCTCCTATAATTCACCCCTCCACTTT	CAWILDGRSYNSPLHF
TRBV28	TRBJ1-5	.	.	TGTGCCAGCAGTTTAGTGGCCAGTAATCAGCCCCAGCATTTT	CASSLVASNQPQHF
TRBV5-4	TRBJ2-3	TRBD2	once	TGTGCCAGCAGACCCGGGACTAGGGCAGATACGCAGTATTTT	CASRPGTRADTQYF
TRBV28	TRBJ1-5	.	.	TGTGCCAGCAGTTTGTGGGGCGCCGGCAATCAGCCCCAGCATTTT	CASSLWGAGNQPQHF